This TCR beta chain emerged from a study of cytomegalovirus exposure and HLA in healthy donors. V dropped 0 bases and J dropped 3; count of bases not matched to a gene: 8. The CDR3 runs 17 residues. Vbeta (60) and Jbeta (13) primers were used in the PCR. Assay used: immunoSEQ multiplex PCR; TCRdb lists only in-frame clones, some missing. The table includes about 130,000 clones, nearly 10% detected once. Input material: PBMCs. This receptor was identified in a man aged 50 to 59 in good health and CMV-seronegative. J is TRBJ1-5 and V is TRBV23-1, with 7 bases matching TRBD1. TRBV23-1 is marked as an open reading frame, function uncertain. The DNA of the CDR3 is TGCGCCAGCAGTCAATCCGGTGGGACAGCCAACAATCAGCCCCAGCATTTT. It encodes CASSQSGGTANNQPQHF.